This TCR beta chain stems from a study of T cell responses to AZD1222 COVID-19 vaccine. The study's findings and limits: Researchers report vaccine-associated CD4 TCRs spanning spike, with dominance at 160-218 and 743-854. It was only after the peak T cell response that any repertoires were sampled.

The table came from immunoSEQ multiplex PCR; TCRdb's copy has only in-frame clones and leaves some out. This table holds 140,000 or so clones, more than 75% found once. Details on this clone: Its antigen is unidentified.

This CDR3 comprises 13 residues. Germline V CDR1 and CDR2: SGHAT, FQNNGV. V was pared by 3 bases and J by 6 bases, with 11 bases between. The sequence derives from an adult who received the AZD1222 COVID-19 vaccine. The J gene is TRBJ1-2, the V gene TRBV11-2; a weak D match, TRBD1 (5 bases). The sequencing used peripheral blood, collected 28 days after the second AZD1222 dose. The CDR3 coding sequence is TGTGCCAGCAGCTTGGAGAGGGACCATGGCTACACCTTC. Translated, it gives CASSLERDHGYTF.